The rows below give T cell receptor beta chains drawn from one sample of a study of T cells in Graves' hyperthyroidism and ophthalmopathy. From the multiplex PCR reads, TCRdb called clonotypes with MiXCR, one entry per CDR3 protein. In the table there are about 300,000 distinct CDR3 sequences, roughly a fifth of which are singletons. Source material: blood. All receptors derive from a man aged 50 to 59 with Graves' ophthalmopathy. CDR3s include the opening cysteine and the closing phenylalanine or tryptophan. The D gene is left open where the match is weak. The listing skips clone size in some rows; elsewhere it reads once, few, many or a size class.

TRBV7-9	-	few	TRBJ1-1	CASSFGTPNTEAFF	TGTGCCAGCAGCTTCGGGACCCCGAACACTGAAGCTTTCTTT
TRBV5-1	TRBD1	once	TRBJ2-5	CASSLRPSGQGQETQYF	TGCGCCAGCAGCTTGAGGCCCTCTGGACAGGGACAAGAGACCCAGTACTTC
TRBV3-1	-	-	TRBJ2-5	CASEKGHSQETQYF	TGTGCCAGCGAGAAGGGACACTCCCAAGAGACCCAGTACTTC
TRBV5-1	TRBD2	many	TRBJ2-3	CASSLVVAGGSDTQYF	TGCGCCAGCAGCTTGGTAGTAGCGGGAGGGTCAGATACGCAGTATTTT
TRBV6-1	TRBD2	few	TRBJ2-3	CASSEMTSGRVDTQYF	TGTGCCAGCAGTGAAATGACTAGCGGGAGGGTAGATACGCAGTATTTT
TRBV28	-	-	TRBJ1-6	CASRTGWSPLHF	TGTGCCAGCAGAACAGGCTGGTCACCCCTCCACTTT
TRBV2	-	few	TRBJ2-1	CASTPMGGFYNEQFF	TGTGCCAGCACCCCGATGGGGGGCTTCTACAATGAGCAGTTCTTC
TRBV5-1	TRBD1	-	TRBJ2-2	CASSLATGGSNTGELFF	TGCGCCAGCAGCTTGGCGACAGGGGGTTCGAACACCGGGGAGCTGTTTTTT
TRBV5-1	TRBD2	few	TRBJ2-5	CASSPRTSGSKETQYF	TGCGCCAGCAGCCCCAGGACTAGCGGGTCTAAAGAGACCCAGTACTTC
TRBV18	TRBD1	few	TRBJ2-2	CASSPIPGTELNGELFF	TGTGCCAGCTCACCGATTCCGGGGACAGAGCTTAACGGGGAGCTGTTTTTT
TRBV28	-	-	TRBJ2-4	CASSSTAGTLDIQYF	TGTGCCAGCAGTTCGACCGCCGGGACTCTCGACATTCAGTACTTC
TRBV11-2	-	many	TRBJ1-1	CASSLSPGMNTEAFF	TGTGCCAGCAGTTTAAGCCCAGGTATGAACACTGAAGCTTTCTTT
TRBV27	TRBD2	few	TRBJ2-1	CASSQSAGGYNEQFF	TGTGCCAGCAGTCAGTCAGCGGGGGGTTACAATGAGCAGTTCTTC
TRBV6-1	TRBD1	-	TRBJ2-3	CASSARTGVTDTQYF	TGTGCCAGCAGCGCCAGGACAGGGGTCACAGATACGCAGTATTTT
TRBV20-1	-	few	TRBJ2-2	CSARDLVPGELFF	TGCAGTGCTAGAGATTTGGTCCCCGGGGAGCTGTTTTTT
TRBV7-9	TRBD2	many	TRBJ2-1	CASSLAGLAGGPSYNEQFF	TGTGCCAGCAGCTTAGCGGGGCTAGCGGGAGGTCCTTCCTACAATGAGCAGTTCTTC
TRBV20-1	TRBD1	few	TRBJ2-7	CSAVPGQGNEQYF	TGCAGTGCTGTCCCGGGACAGGGGAACGAGCAGTACTTC